The next 26 T cell receptor beta chains were all read from a single sample in a study of blood T cell repertoires in COVID-19. Profiling relied on immunoSEQ multiplex PCR, and the TCRdb table lists in-frame clones only, not all of them. The table has about 210,000 clones, 82% seen once. The sequenced sample consisted of peripheral blood. The source is a woman aged 55 to 70 with COVID-19, enrolled during active disease.

V usage is TRBV10-3 and J usage is TRBJ2-5; 8 bases are shared with TRBD1. This CDR3 is built from 19 residues. Per the germline V gene, CDR1 is ENHRY and CDR2 is SYGVKD. V was pared by 4 bases and J by 1 base, with 17 bases of the junction left unmatched. CDR3: CAISGAIFRGPSPQETQYF. The CDR3 nucleotides are TGTGCCATCAGTGGGGCAATATTCAGGGGGCCATCCCCCCAAGAGACCCAGTACTTC.

The rearrangement links TRBV5-6 to TRBJ1-2, with 9 positions matching TRBD1. Germline V CDR1 and CDR2: SGHDT, YYEEEE. CDR3 size: 13 residues. Trimming cost V 4 bases and J 7 bases; bases outside gene matches: 5. The CDR3 reads CASSGQGWIGYTF. The CDR3 DNA reads TGTGCCAGCAGCGGACAGGGGTGGATTGGCTACACCTTC.

In DNA form, the CDR3 reads TGTGCCAGCAGCGTGGGCCTGAGCGGGAGCTTCCAAGAGACCCAGTACTTC. Translated: CASSVGLSGSFQETQYF. V is TRBV9 and J is TRBJ2-5, with 8 nucleotides matching TRBD2. This CDR3 contains 17 residues. Per germline, CDR1 SGDLS and CDR2 YYNGEE. J gave up 1 base and V 2 bases, and 10 bases lay outside the gene matches.

This clone was observed a few times. The germline gene is not matched at one end of the junction; a read error may be the cause. V and J are TRBV28 and TRBJ2-2; 8 bases fit TRBD1. The CDR3 is made up of 16 amino acids. Germline values: CDR1 MDHEN, CDR2 SYDVKM. CDR3 DNA sequence: TGTGCCAGCAGCTTATGGACAGGGAGTAGAAACGGGGAGCTGTTTTTT. This sequence encodes CASSLWTGSRNGELFF.

The chain recombines TRBV2 with TRBJ2-3; weak D call: TRBD2 (6 bases). The CDR3 loop spans 13 amino acids. The germline V gene has CDR1 SNHLY and CDR2 FYNNEI. Trimming removed 7 bases at V and 1 base at J, with 9 bases between. The CDR3 loop is CASNGGGTDTQYF. DNA of the CDR3: TGTGCCAGCAACGGGGGAGGCACAGATACGCAGTATTTT.

J is TRBJ2-1 and V is TRBV27, with D tentatively TRBD1 (6 bases). The germline gives CDR1 MNHEY, CDR2 SMNVEV (reference sequence). Deletions cut 0 bases from V and 7 bases from J, with 10 bases between. The CDR3 consists of 14 residues. The CDR3 region is CASSLSGAGNEQFF. The CDR3 nucleotides read TGTGCCAGCAGTTTATCGGGGGCTGGGAATGAGCAGTTCTTC.

The chain recombines TRBV9 with TRBJ1-1; the D gene is possibly TRBD1 (6 bases). V was shortened by 2 bases and J by 1 base, with 9 bases between the two germline ends. From germline, CDR1 is SGDLS and CDR2 YYNGEE. There are 14 residues in the CDR3. The CDR3 DNA reads as TGTGCCAGCAGCGTTGGACAGTGGAACACTGAAGCTTTCTTT. This gives the protein CASSVGQWNTEAFF.

This clone was detected only once. This chain connects TRBV15 to TRBJ1-4; TRBD1 matches at 8 bases. The CDR3 length is 17 residues. Losses at the gene ends were 2 bases for V and 1 base for J; bases not matched to a gene: 6. CDR1 LNHNV and CDR2 YYDKDF come from the germline V gene (reference sequence). DNA for the CDR3: TGTGCCACCAGCAGACCTCCTGGACAGGGAACTAATGAAAAACTGTTTTTT. Its translation: CATSRPPGQGTNEKLFF.

The V gene is TRBV7-9, the J gene TRBJ2-1; D might be TRBD1 (5 bases). Germline V gene sequence: CDR1 SEHNR, CDR2 FQNEAQ (reference sequence). The CDR3 is 15 amino acids. Trimming took off 2 bases at V and 0 bases at J, with 8 bases between the two ends. This chain's CDR3 is CASSLSQGSYNEQFF. The CDR3 region has the DNA TGTGCCAGCAGCTTAAGCCAGGGCTCCTACAATGAGCAGTTCTTC. Looking up the rest from reference TRBV7-9 and TRBJ2-1 gives the full variable domain: DTGVSQNPRHKITKRGQNVTFRCDPISEHNRLYWYRQTLGQGPEFLTYFQNEAQLEKSRLLSDRFSAERPKGSFSTLEIQRTEQGDSAMYLCASSLSQGSYNEQFFGPGTRLTVL.

The chain has TRBV6-1 and TRBJ2-4; tentatively, D is TRBD2 (6 bases). V shed 2 bases and J shed 0 bases, with 17 bases lying between them. Germline-derived CDR1 and CDR2 are MNHNS and SASEGT. This CDR3 region has 18 residues. In DNA form, the CDR3 reads TGTGCCAGCAGTGAATTTTTGGGCAGGACTATAGCCAAAAACATTCAGTACTTC. Amino acids: CASSEFLGRTIAKNIQYF.

The V call is TRBV28, the J call TRBJ1-3; the D gene is possibly TRBD1 (5 bases). Germline CDR1 and CDR2: MDHEN and SYDVKM. V lost 5 bases and J lost 3, with 20 bases in between. The CDR3 is 17 residues long. The CDR3 spells CASSVLTRQFSGNTIYF. The CDR3, as DNA: TGTGCCAGCAGTGTACTCACCAGACAGTTCAGTGGAAACACCATATATTTT.

This chain joins TRBV11-2 and TRBJ1-1; D may be TRBD1 (6 bases). The V end lost 2 bases, the J end lost 1 base, and 8 bases lay between the germline ends. The germline gives CDR1 SGHAT, CDR2 FQNNGV. The CDR3 length is 14 residues. For the CDR3, the DNA is TGTGCCAGCAGCTTACAGGGGTCGAACACTGAAGCTTTCTTT. Protein sequence: CASSLQGSNTEAFF.

This chain connects TRBV5-4 to TRBJ2-1; 9 nucleotides match TRBD1. This CDR3 region has 16 residues. CDR1 is SGHNT and CDR2 is YYREEE in the germline V gene (reference sequence). Unmatched junction bases numbered 9, after V lost 0 bases and J lost 8 bases. CDR3 coding DNA: TGTGCCAGCAGCTTGGTCCAGGGACAGGGTACCGATGAGCAGTTCTTC. Its protein product is CASSLVQGQGTDEQFF. Filled out from reference TRBV5-4 and TRBJ2-1, the complete variable domain reads ETGVTQSPTHLIKTRGQQVTLRCSSQSGHNTVSWYQQALGQGPQFIFQYYREEENGRGNFPPRFSGLQFPNYSSELNVNALELDDSALYLCASSLVQGQGTDEQFFGPGTRLTVL.

The chain couples TRBV5-6 to TRBJ2-2; a weak D match, TRBD1 (6 bases). Germline V lookup: CDR1 SGHDT, CDR2 YYEEEE. This CDR3 has 15 amino acids. Trimming took 7 bases from V and 7 from J, leaving 20 bases between them. The chain's CDR3 is CASGKAGDGIGELFF. In DNA form, the CDR3 reads TGTGCCAGCGGAAAGGCAGGGGACGGCATCGGGGAGCTGTTTTTT.

This clone was detected only a few times. The V gene is TRBV18, the J gene TRBJ1-4; 7 positions agree with TRBD1. The CDR3 is made up of 14 amino acids. Germline lookup yields CDR1 KGHSH and CDR2 LQKENI. V shed 2 bases and J 5 bases; nucleotides not matched to a gene: 2. CDR3 residues: CASSPGTVNEKLFF. The CDR3 nucleotides read TGTGCCAGCTCACCAGGGACAGTGAATGAAAAACTGTTTTTT.

The chain employs TRBV19 and TRBJ1-4; maybe TRBD1 (6 bases). Between the trimmed V and J ends, which lost 3 bases and 2 bases, there was a span of 10 bases. CDR3 length: 15 residues. Germline V CDR1 and CDR2: LNHDA, SQIVND (reference sequence). The CDR3 nucleotides are TGTGCCAGTAGTATGGGGCAGGGGACTAATGAAAAACTGTTTTTT. It codes for CASSMGQGTNEKLFF.

The rearrangement joins TRBV11-1 to TRBJ1-4; 7 positions agree with TRBD1. The V gene end was trimmed by 4 bases and the J gene end by 0 bases; junction bases not matched to a gene: 5. The CDR3 has 16 residues. Germline V gives CDR1 SGHAT, CDR2 FQDESV (reference sequence). In nucleotides, the CDR3 is TGTGCCAGCAGCTCGAGACAGGGTGCAACTAATGAAAAACTGTTTTTT. It is translated as CASSSRQGATNEKLFF.

This clone was seen only once. This chain connects TRBV11-2 to TRBJ2-5, with D possibly being TRBD1 (6 bases). Trimming removed 2 bases at V and 8 bases at J, with 18 bases between. The germline V gene has CDR1 SGHAT and CDR2 FQNNGV. There are 15 residues in the CDR3. The CDR3 DNA is TGTGCCAGCAGCTTAATCCAGGGGTCCCCCCCCACCCAGTACTTC. Translation: CASSLIQGSPPTQYF.

This clone has only one observation. The genes are TRBV5-1 and TRBJ1-2, with 11 positions matching TRBD1. CDR3 length: 14 amino acids. The trim removed 4 bases at V and 4 bases at J, leaving 3 bases unmatched. CDR1 and CDR2 (germline): SGHRS, YFSETQ. CDR3 coding DNA: TGCGCCAGCAGCGCGGGACAGGGGGGCTATGGCTACACCTTC. Protein sequence: CASSAGQGGYGYTF.

The gene calls are TRBV5-1 and TRBJ1-6; the match to TRBD1 covers 10 bases. The V gene's germline CDR1 is SGHRS and CDR2 YFSETQ. The V segment lost 3 bases and the J segment 8 bases; nucleotides outside the gene matches: 2. The CDR3 has 14 residues. For the CDR3, the DNA is TGCGCCAGCAGCTCGACAGGGGGCGATTCACCCCTCCACTTT. This gives the protein CASSSTGGDSPLHF. The entire variable domain, with the rest obtained from reference TRBV5-1 and TRBJ1-6, is as follows: KAGVTQTPRYLIKTRGQQVTLSCSPISGHRSVSWYQQTPGQGLQFLFEYFSETQRNKGNFPGRFSGRQFSNSRSEMNVSTLELGDSALYLCASSSTGGDSPLHFGNGTRLTVT.

The CDR3 nucleotides read TGTGCCAGCAGCGAGCTAGGCATGAAGTTCTTC. Its translation is CASSELGMKFF. The chain has TRBV6-5 and TRBJ2-1; D gene ambiguous. V gave up 6 bases and J gave up 14 bases, with 14 bases separating them. Germline lookup yields CDR1 MNHEY and CDR2 SVGAGI. This CDR3 is built from 11 residues.

The chain joins TRBV19 to TRBJ2-5; the match to TRBD2 covers 9 bases. V was clipped by 2 bases and J by 2 bases; unmatched bases: 3. The CDR3 extends over 15 amino acids. Germline lookup yields CDR1 LNHDA and CDR2 SQIVND (reference sequence). CDR3 amino acids: CASSINLAGQETQYF. CDR3 sequence (DNA): TGTGCCAGTAGTATAAACCTAGCGGGGCAAGAGACCCAGTACTTC.

The chain couples TRBV5-1 to TRBJ2-7, with TRBD1 as a possible D gene (7 bases). V was trimmed by 4 bases and J by 6 bases, leaving 23 bases between them. Per germline, CDR1 SGHRS and CDR2 YFSETQ. The CDR3 totals 16 residues. CDR3 in amino acids: CASSKQGSGTGVEQYF. CDR3 coding DNA: TGCGCCAGCAGCAAACAGGGGTCCGGGACTGGTGTCGAGCAGTACTTC.

This clone has a single count. The chain has TRBV7-3 and TRBJ2-1; TRBD2 agrees at 7 bases. The CDR3 contains 14 residues. CDR1 is SGHTA, CDR2 FQGTGA, per germline. Germline trimming cut 6 bases from V and 2 bases from J; bases unmatched to any gene: 4. CDR3 residues: CASSGAGPYNEQFF. Here the CDR3 DNA reads TGTGCCAGCAGTGGAGCGGGGCCCTACAATGAGCAGTTCTTC.

This chain uses TRBV6-5 with TRBJ1-1; 8 nucleotides match TRBD1. The CDR3 sequence is 13 residues long. Germline CDR1 MNHEY, CDR2 SVGAGI. With 9 bases clipped from V and 6 bases from J, the junction kept 9 bases outside the gene matches. The CDR3 DNA reads as TGTGCCAGTACTACGGACAGGGAGGCTGAAGCTTTCTTT. Translating it yields CASTTDREAEAFF.

This clone was seen a handful of times. The V and J genes are TRBV3-1 (or the pseudogene TRBV3-2) and TRBJ1-2, with D tentatively TRBD1 (5 bases). The CDR3 is made up of 15 amino acids. CDR1 is LGHDT and CDR2 is YNNKEL in the germline V gene (reference sequence). V was shortened by 0 bases and J by 4 bases, with 12 bases between the two germline ends. Written as DNA, the CDR3 is TGTGCCAGCAGCCAAGAACACGGGGACTTCTATGGCTACACCTTC. It is translated as CASSQEHGDFYGYTF.